Given below is one TCR beta chain in context. Its cognate antigen has yet to be identified. Within one base of it there is no much larger clone, and no base qualities were kept. The data are from a study of regulatory T cells in long-lasting Graves disease (dated by TCRdb to 2020 to 2023). Turning to the overall study: Persistent Graves' disease was defined as persistently positive TSH receptor autoantibodies together with antithyroid drug treatment for over 5 years. Patients with persistent Graves' disease were compared with patients with newly diagnosed Graves' disease using TCR sequencing and RNA sequencing of peripheral blood. The study was conducted in China and was registered as a clinical trial. A total of 33 samples underwent TCR sequencing, from 13 patients with persistent Graves' disease and 20 or so patients with newly diagnosed Graves' disease. Persistent Graves' disease patients in the clinical cohort had taken antithyroid drugs for roughly ten years on average.

The CDR3 contains 19 residues, cysteine and phenylalanine counted. The entry retains the CDR3 DNA only, 57 bases that are in frame from base 1. Germline trimming: 5 bases from V, 3 bases from J; junction bases outside gene matches: 12. The CDR1 and CDR2 encoded by the germline V gene are SGHTA and FQGNSA. What the work shows at the level of the full study, not this receptor alone: Persistent Graves' disease patients showed lower TCR Shannon entropy and fewer highly expanded clones than newly diagnosed patients, suggesting clonal expansion. The authors acknowledged the small sample size as a limitation that may reduce accuracy. Patients with persistent disease shared more public clonotypes (about 2,700) than newly diagnosed patients did (nearly 1,000). TRBV28, TRBJ1-2 and TRBJ2-5 were preferentially used in persistent disease, while TRBV20-1 and TRBJ2-1 were favored in newly diagnosed disease. Sequencing and analysis were limited to the TCR beta chain. Because the primary lesion, thyroid tissue, could not be accessed, the study looked at peripheral blood alone.

The time point label, as the study defines it: persistent/refractory GD, antithyroid drugs over 5 years with positive TRAb. For both TCR sequencing and RNA sequencing, RNA was extracted from PBMCs using TRIzol. The diagnosis of Graves' disease was made according to American Thyroid Association guidelines. Patients were recruited from an endocrinology department in Xi'an, China. Each patient gave roughly 8.4 milliliters of peripheral blood, collected in an EDTA anticoagulant tube. Ficoll Paque Plus density gradient separation was used to isolate PBMCs, and no further T cell sorting was done. RNA quality was checked with an Agilent 2100 Bioanalyzer and agarose gel, and concentration with a NanoDrop 2000. The library was obtained by multiplex PCR. Data came from an Illumina HiSeq 4000. CDR3 regions were amplified by Arm-PCR with iRepertoire HTBI primers to construct TCR beta libraries. Before sequencing, the PCR products went through gel purification. Per the authors' processing: Gene usage analysis of CDR3 amino acid clonotypes used the approximately 62 TRBV and 14 TRBJ segments found across samples. Filtered high-quality paired reads were merged into contigs using COPE and FqMerger. Contigs were aligned with BLAST to IMGT TRBV, TRBD and TRBJ reference genes, and CDR3 was defined per IMGT. Any clonotype with a frequency above 0.1% was classified as a highly expanded clone. Shannon entropy was used to measure repertoire diversity, and the Gini coefficient was used to measure V-J evenness. A clonotype found in more than one individual was treated as public. The raw public reads went through TCRdb reprocessing: fastp at Q25, MiXCR clone calling, in-frame beta chains kept. One record per CDR3 amino acid sequence lists the most common genes and DNA. TCRdb, rather than the study authors, made the V and J calls. The sample table shows roughly 400,000 distinct CDR3 sequences, and more than 20% are seen once. Of the sample, roughly 20% is held by the ten largest clones.

The chain was built from TRBV7-2 and TRBJ2-4, and TRBD2 matches 14 of the central bases. The specimen was peripheral blood mononuclear cells (PBMCs), collected when the disease was refractory, from a patient treated with antithyroid drugs. The clonotype was recovered from a female donor with Graves disease. The CDR3 is CASSPQPGTSGRGKNIQYF. In nucleotide form, the sequence is TGTGCCAGCAGCCCCCAACCCGGGACTAGCGGGAGAGGCAAAAACATTCAGTACTTC. Where the CDR3 stops, the reference TRBV7-2 and TRBJ2-4 genes take over; the full variable domain is GAGVSQSPSNKVTEKGKDVELRCDPISGHTALYWYRQSLGQGLEFLIYFQGNSAPDKSGLPSDRFSAERTGGSVSTLTIQRTQQEDSAVYLCASSPQPGTSGRGKNIQYFGAGTRLSVL.